This is a list of T cell receptor beta chains from one sample in a study of cytomegalovirus exposure and HLA in healthy donors. Produced via immunoSEQ multiplex PCR; TCRdb's table is partial and in-frame only. Of 150,000 to 200,000 clones detected, around 79% appear once; the ten largest clones hold about 1.6%. Sequencing input: PBMCs. These receptors all stem from a woman in her fifties or sixties in good health and CMV-seronegative. The CDR3 runs from the conserved cysteine through the conserved F or W. Each record gives: clone size, D gene, J gene, V gene, CDR3 DNA, CDR3 protein. The D gene is left open where the match is weak. Rows give clone size only sometimes, using once, few, many, or a class for an expanded clone.

clone size: NA
D gene: NA
J gene: TRBJ2-5
V gene: TRBV5-1
CDR3 DNA: TGCGCCAGCAGCTACGGACAGAACCAAGAGACCCAGTACTTC
CDR3 protein: CASSYGQNQETQYF

clone size: few
D gene: NA
J gene: TRBJ1-5
V gene: TRBV2
CDR3 DNA: TGTGCCAGCAGGGCTGACAGGTATAGCAATCAGCCCCAGCATTTT
CDR3 protein: CASRADRYSNQPQHF

clone size: NA
D gene: NA
J gene: TRBJ1-5
V gene: TRBV7-2
CDR3 DNA: TGTGCCAGCACCCCTCCGACGGGGCAGCCCCAGCATTTT
CDR3 protein: CASTPPTGQPQHF

clone size: NA
D gene: TRBD2
J gene: TRBJ2-5
V gene: TRBV28
CDR3 DNA: TGTGCCAGCAGTCCCAGACTAGCGGGAGCACCTAGTCAGACCCAGTACTTC
CDR3 protein: CASSPRLAGAPSQTQYF

clone size: NA
D gene: NA
J gene: TRBJ2-3
V gene: TRBV10-3
CDR3 DNA: TGTGCCATCAGTGAAGGGGGAGAGGGCACAGATACGCAGTATTTT
CDR3 protein: CAISEGGEGTDTQYF

clone size: NA
D gene: TRBD1
J gene: TRBJ1-5
V gene: TRBV15
CDR3 DNA: TGTGCCACCAGCAGAGACCGACAGGGGGCGGTCAATCAGCCCCAGCATTTT
CDR3 protein: CATSRDRQGAVNQPQHF

clone size: NA
D gene: TRBD1
J gene: TRBJ1-1
V gene: TRBV7-2
CDR3 DNA: TGTGCCAGCAGCCCTCGGACAGGGTACACTGAAGCTTTCTTT
CDR3 protein: CASSPRTGYTEAFF

clone size: NA
D gene: TRBD2
J gene: TRBJ2-1
V gene: TRBV6-1
CDR3 DNA: TGTGCCAGCAGTCTGACTAGCGGGGGGGCCGGTGAGCAGTTCTTC
CDR3 protein: CASSLTSGGAGEQFF

clone size: NA
D gene: TRBD1
J gene: TRBJ1-2
V gene: TRBV10-3
CDR3 DNA: TGTGCCATCATGCCGTCAGGGGGTGGGAACTATGGCTACACCTTC
CDR3 protein: CAIMPSGGGNYGYTF

clone size: NA
D gene: NA
J gene: TRBJ1-2
V gene: TRBV28
CDR3 DNA: TGTGCCAGCAACCCAGGGAACAACTATGGCTACACCTTC
CDR3 protein: CASNPGNNYGYTF

clone size: once
D gene: NA
J gene: TRBJ1-1
V gene: TRBV11-3
CDR3 DNA: TGTGCCGCGTGGGGAGAGAACACTGAAGCTTTCTTT
CDR3 protein: CAAWGENTEAFF

clone size: NA
D gene: NA
J gene: TRBJ2-1
V gene: TRBV6-5
CDR3 DNA: TGTGCCAGCGGTAACTACGGCGGCAGGGGAAACAATGAGCAGTTCTTC
CDR3 protein: CASGNYGGRGNNEQFF

clone size: NA
D gene: NA
J gene: TRBJ2-7
V gene: TRBV28
CDR3 DNA: TGTGCCAGCAGTTTAGGGGGGGCGGGCTCCTACGAGCAGTACTTC
CDR3 protein: CASSLGGAGSYEQYF

clone size: NA
D gene: NA
J gene: TRBJ1-4
V gene: TRBV7-8
CDR3 DNA: TGTGCCAGCAGCTTAGCGCGGGGGGCTGCAACTAATGAAAAACTGTTTTTT
CDR3 protein: CASSLARGAATNEKLFF

clone size: NA
D gene: NA
J gene: TRBJ1-5
V gene: TRBV28
CDR3 DNA: TGTGCCAGCACCGTGGGGGGTGGGGGCAATCAGCCCCAGCATTTT
CDR3 protein: CASTVGGGGNQPQHF

clone size: NA
D gene: NA
J gene: TRBJ1-2
V gene: TRBV28
CDR3 DNA: TGTGCCAGCAGTTTAAGGGGGAGATATGGCTACACCTTC
CDR3 protein: CASSLRGRYGYTF

clone size: NA
D gene: TRBD2
J gene: TRBJ2-7
V gene: TRBV2
CDR3 DNA: TGTGCCAGCAGGACCCGGACTAGCGGGGGGGCCTACGAGCAGTACTTC
CDR3 protein: CASRTRTSGGAYEQYF

clone size: NA
D gene: NA
J gene: TRBJ1-4
V gene: TRBV18
CDR3 DNA: TGTGCCAGCTCACCCCTCAGGGACGCACACGGGGGACTGTTTTTT
CDR3 protein: CASSPLRDAHGGLFF

clone size: NA
D gene: TRBD1
J gene: TRBJ2-7
V gene: TRBV7-9
CDR3 DNA: TGTGCCAGCAGCTTAGGGTCGGGACAGGGGGCCGAGCAGTACTTC
CDR3 protein: CASSLGSGQGAEQYF

clone size: NA
D gene: TRBD1
J gene: TRBJ1-2
V gene: TRBV11-1
CDR3 DNA: TGTGCCAGCAGCCCCGGACAGGGCGTACTCTATGGCTACACCTTC
CDR3 protein: CASSPGQGVLYGYTF